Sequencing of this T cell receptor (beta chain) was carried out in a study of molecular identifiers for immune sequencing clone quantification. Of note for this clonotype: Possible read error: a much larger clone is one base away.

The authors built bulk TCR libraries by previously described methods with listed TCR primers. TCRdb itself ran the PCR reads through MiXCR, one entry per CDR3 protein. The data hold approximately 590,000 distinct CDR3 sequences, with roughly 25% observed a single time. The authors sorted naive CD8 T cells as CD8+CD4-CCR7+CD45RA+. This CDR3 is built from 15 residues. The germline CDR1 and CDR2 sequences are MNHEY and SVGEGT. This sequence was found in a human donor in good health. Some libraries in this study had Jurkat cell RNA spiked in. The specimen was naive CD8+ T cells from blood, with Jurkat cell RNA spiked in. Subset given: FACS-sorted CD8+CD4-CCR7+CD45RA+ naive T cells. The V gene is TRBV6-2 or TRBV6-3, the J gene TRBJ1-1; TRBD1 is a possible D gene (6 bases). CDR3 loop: CASSHRTAMNAEAFF. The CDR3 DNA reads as TGTGCCAGCAGCCATCGGACAGCGATGAACGCTGAAGCTTTCTTT.